These 11 T cell receptor beta chains were sequenced from one sample in a study of cytomegalovirus exposure and HLA in healthy donors. Primers for the PCR totalled 60 Vbeta and 13 Jbeta. Produced via immunoSEQ multiplex PCR; TCRdb's table is partial and in-frame only. The data show 100,000 to 150,000 clones, 77% seen once. The sample was PBMCs. These receptor sequences come from a male donor in good health and CMV-seropositive.

CDR3 nucleotide sequence: TGTGCCAGCAGTTACTCAGGGCAGCGGGCTTTCTTT. It specifies CASSYSGQRAFF. V is TRBV6-5 and J is TRBJ1-1; D ambiguous. The CDR3 totals 12 residues. CDR1 MNHEY and CDR2 SVGAGI come from the germline V gene. Trimming removed 0 bases at V and 11 bases at J, with 10 bases between.

About this clone itself: Sequence at one end of the junction differs from germline and may be a read error. The rearrangement links TRBV2 to TRBJ2-5, with a tentative D call TRBD1 (5 bases). This CDR3 contains 13 residues. The V gene's germline CDR1 is SNHLY and CDR2 FYNNEI. The CDR3 DNA is TGTGTCAGCAGTATGGGGCTTTCAGAGACCCAGTACTTC. Translating it yields CVSSMGLSETQYF.

The J gene is TRBJ2-5, the V gene TRBV7-2; no definite D call. The CDR3 runs 12 residues. Trimming cost V 5 bases and J 2 bases, with 6 bases left between them. Germline CDR1 is SGHTA and CDR2 is FQGNSA. The CDR3 nucleotides read TGTGCCAGCAGCGTACAGCAAGAGACCCAGTACTTC. The encoded protein is CASSVQQETQYF.

The V gene is TRBV7-9, the J gene TRBJ2-5; 7 bases align to TRBD1. CDR1 is SEHNR and CDR2 is FQNEAQ in the germline V gene (reference sequence). There are 14 residues in the CDR3. The V segment lost 6 bases and the J segment 0 bases; nucleotides outside the gene matches: 4. CDR3 sequence (DNA): TGTGCCAGCAGTAAGGACAGGTACCAAGAGACCCAGTACTTC. This sequence encodes CASSKDRYQETQYF.

J is TRBJ2-1 and V is TRBV28, with D possibly matching TRBD1 (6 bases). Germline lookup yields CDR1 MDHEN and CDR2 SYDVKM. This CDR3 comprises 14 residues. The V end lost 3 bases, the J end lost 3 bases, and 9 bases lay between the germline ends. CDR3 sequence: CASSFGTNYNEQFF. The CDR3 DNA follows: TGTGCCAGCAGTTTTGGGACAAACTACAATGAGCAGTTCTTC.

This clone was picked up a small number of times. V is TRBV29-1 and J is TRBJ1-4, with 11 bases matching TRBD1. Trimming cost V 4 bases and J 4 bases; bases outside gene matches: 8. The CDR3 spans 16 residues. Germline V gene data show CDR1 as SQVTM and CDR2 as ANQGSEA. The CDR3 bases are TGCAGCGTTGTTGGAGGACAGGGGGCGTTTAATGAAAAACTGTTTTTT. This sequence encodes CSVVGGQGAFNEKLFF. Variable domain in full (rest from reference TRBV29-1 and TRBJ1-4): SAVISQKPSRDICQRGTSLTIQCQVDSQVTMMFWYRQQPGQSLTLIATANQGSEATYESGFVIDKFPISRPNLTFSTLTVSNMSPEDSSIYLCSVVGGQGAFNEKLFFGSGTQLSVL.

The chain couples TRBV6-6 to TRBJ1-4, with a tentative D call TRBD1 (6 bases). Trimming left V 2 bases short and J 8 bases short, with 15 bases between. The germline V gene has CDR1 MNHNY and CDR2 SVGAGI (reference sequence). The CDR3 is 15 residues long. CDR3 amino acids: CASSYRQDGEEKLFF. The CDR3 DNA reads TGTGCCAGCAGTTACCGACAGGATGGAGAAGAAAAACTGTTTTTT.

The chain links TRBV5-1 to TRBJ1-1, with D tentatively TRBD1 (6 bases). Trimming pared 4 bases from V and 1 base from J, leaving 20 bases between. Germline CDR1 is SGHRS and CDR2 is YFSETQ. The CDR3 totals 17 residues. The CDR3 protein is CASSPHTGYRENTEAFF. CDR3 coding DNA: TGCGCCAGCAGCCCCCATACCGGATACAGGGAGAACACTGAAGCTTTCTTT.

The rearrangement uses TRBV28 and TRBJ2-5, with a weak D call TRBD1 (5 bases). Trimming removed 1 base from V and 6 bases from J, with 9 bases in between. The CDR3 consists of 13 residues. Per germline, CDR1 MDHEN and CDR2 SYDVKM. As DNA, the CDR3 is TGTGCCAGCAGTTTATCGCCAGGGCAGACCCAGTACTTC. Its translation is CASSLSPGQTQYF. Filled out from reference TRBV28 and TRBJ2-5, the complete variable domain reads DVKVTQSSRYLVKRTGEKVFLECVQDMDHENMFWYRQDPGLGLRLIYFSYDVKMKEKGDIPEGYSVSREKKERFSLILESASTNQTSMYLCASSLSPGQTQYFGPGTRLLVL.

CDR3 loop: CASSRNRIQGLETQYF. DNA of the CDR3: TGTGCCAGCAGCCGCAATCGCATACAGGGTTTAGAGACCCAGTACTTC. This chain joins TRBV27 and TRBJ2-5; maybe TRBD1 (6 bases). This CDR3 comprises 16 residues. CDR1 is MNHEY, CDR2 SMNVEV, per germline (reference sequence). Trimming removed 6 bases from V and 4 bases from J, with 21 bases in between.

V gene TRBV5-4 combines with J gene TRBJ2-3, with 10 bases fitting TRBD1. V shed 3 bases, J shed 5 bases, and the junction held 6 bases outside the gene matches. The CDR3 sequence is 15 residues long. Germline loops: CDR1 SGHNT, CDR2 YYREEE (reference sequence). The CDR3 loop is CASSSKDRGGDTQYF. CDR3 bases: TGTGCCAGCAGCTCTAAGGACAGGGGGGGAGATACGCAGTATTTT.